What follows is one T cell receptor beta chain and its context. Donors included only healthy HIV-negative adults lacking recent acute infections or vaccinations. Profiled with immunoSEQ multiplex PCR; TCRdb holds only in-frame clones, not every one. Of roughly 2,500,000 clones detected, roughly 93% appear once; the ten largest clones hold about 0.39%. The CDR3 loop spans 14 amino acids. Germline V CDR1 and CDR2: SGHTA, FQGNSA. The sample belongs to a study of shared clonotypes between healthy human individuals. The chain joins TRBV7-2 to TRBJ2-5; D may be TRBD1 (6 bases). The J call may be mistaken, given a closer DNA end match to TRBJ2-7. Sequencing used naive CD4+ T cells from PBMCs. Subset of the sample: CD45RA+ positively selected. The receptor was derived from a man younger than 30 in good health. Some clones in this sample may be carry-over from other donors' samples. CDR3 loop: CASSLVWGPGEQYF. The CDR3 DNA sequence: TGTGCCAGCAGCTTAGTTTGGGGGCCGGGCGAGCAGTACTTC.